This passage covers 12 T cell receptor beta chains from one sample sequenced in a study of vaccination and CD4 T cells after COVID-19. Indicated treatment: roughly nine-day PBMC culture with coronavirus spike peptide pools or control peptides (ViraFEST assay). Antigens of these TCRs are unknown. The Oncomine TCR Beta short-read assay was applied to DNA of cultured CD4+ T cells. TCRdb called the PCR reads again in MiXCR, with one record for every CDR3 protein. The repertoire holds roughly 7,200 distinct CDR3 sequences, with 25% as singletons. This material consisted of CD4+ T cells from blood, cultured in vitro, taken after SARS-CoV-2 vaccination. The receptors here all came from a human donor who had recovered from COVID-19.

This clonotype ranks as medium-sized. The rearrangement uses TRBV7-9 and TRBJ2-5; tentatively, D is TRBD1 (6 bases). V was trimmed by 4 bases and J by 0 bases, leaving 12 bases between them. The germline V gene has CDR1 SEHNR and CDR2 FQNEAQ (reference sequence). This CDR3 region has 15 residues. The CDR3 here is CASSSLDRYQETQYF. CDR3 coding DNA: TGTGCCAGCAGCTCACTGGACAGATACCAAGAGACCCAGTACTTC. The entire variable domain, with the rest obtained from reference TRBV7-9 and TRBJ2-5, is as follows: DTGVSQNPRHKITKRGQNVTFRCDPISEHNRLYWYRQTLGQGPEFLTYFQNEAQLEKSRLLSDRFSAERPKGSFSTLEIQRTEQGDSAMYLCASSSLDRYQETQYFGPGTRLLVL.

The sample holds a few counts of this clonotype. The junction and the germline gene differ at one end; a read error may be behind it. The chain is built from TRBV7-7 and TRBJ2-1, with 10 positions matching TRBD2. The CDR3 is 15 residues long. Germline loops: CDR1 SSHAT, CDR2 FNYEAQ (reference sequence). CDR3: CASSLEAGGLNEQFF. The CDR3 DNA reads as TGTGCTAGCAGCTTAGAAGCGGGAGGGCTCAATGAGCAGTTCTTC.

V is TRBV10-1 and J is TRBJ1-2; 7 nucleotides align to TRBD1. V was clipped by 6 bases and J by 2 bases; unmatched bases: 3. CDR1 and CDR2 from the germline V gene are WNHNN and SYGVQD (reference sequence). CDR3 size: 13 residues. CDR3 residues: CASSPDRNYGYTF. In DNA, the CDR3 is TGCGCCAGCAGCCCGGACAGGAACTATGGCTACACCTTC.

This clonotype was observed a handful of times. The J gene is TRBJ2-7, the V gene TRBV20-1; 15 nucleotides align to TRBD2. CDR3 length: 17 amino acids. CDR1 DFQATT and CDR2 SNEGSKA come from the germline V gene (reference sequence). V was clipped by 0 bases and J by 7 bases; unmatched bases: 10. The CDR3 DNA is TGCAGTGCTAGAGATCTTCGGACTAGCGGGAGGGAAACGGAGCAGTACTTC. It is translated as CSARDLRTSGRETEQYF.

This clonotype is classed as large. J is TRBJ1-2 and V is TRBV7-2; the D is unclear. The CDR3 spans 11 residues. Trimming pared 10 bases from V and 2 bases from J, leaving 8 bases between. CDR1 SGHTA and CDR2 FQGNSA come from the germline V gene. The CDR3: CAIPRNYGYTF. In DNA, the CDR3 is TGTGCCATTCCGAGGAACTATGGCTACACCTTC.

This clonotype showed up just a few times. This chain connects TRBV6-2 or TRBV6-3 to TRBJ2-7, with a tentative D call TRBD2 (5 bases). The CDR3 loop spans 12 amino acids. V shed 0 bases and J shed 9 bases, with 9 bases lying between them. CDR1 is MNHEY and CDR2 is SVGEGT in the germline V gene. The CDR3 region is CASSYSDGLQYF. CDR3 bases: TGTGCCAGCAGTTACTCCGACGGACTGCAGTACTTC.

This clonotype was seen only a few times. The chain carries TRBV20-1 and TRBJ1-1, with a tentative D call TRBD1 (5 bases). The CDR3 is made up of 15 amino acids. Trimming left V 2 bases short and J 0 bases short, with 13 bases between. Germline lookup yields CDR1 DFQATT and CDR2 SNEGSKA (reference sequence). The CDR3: CSARIQGLLNTEAFF. The CDR3 nucleotides read TGCAGTGCTAGAATCCAGGGACTTTTGAACACTGAAGCTTTCTTT.

This clonotype is medium-sized (0.01 to 0.1%) by share. The chain employs TRBV7-9 and TRBJ2-1; 11 bases map to TRBD1. With V trimmed by 1 base and J by 8 bases, 4 bases remained unmatched. The germline V gene has CDR1 SEHNR and CDR2 FQNEAQ (reference sequence). The CDR3 runs to 15 residues. As DNA, the CDR3 is TGTGCCAGCAGCTTAGGCTGGACAGGGGGCGATGAGCAGTTCTTC. Encoded protein: CASSLGWTGGDEQFF.

This rearrangement joins TRBV4-2 to TRBJ2-2; 9 positions agree with TRBD1. The V gene's germline CDR1 is LGHNA and CDR2 YNFKEQ. The junction had 7 bases not matched to a gene; V was cut back by 4 bases and J by 7 bases. This CDR3 is 15 amino acids long. This CDR3 reads CASSPGTGKDGELFF. The DNA for the CDR3 is TGTGCCAGCAGCCCTGGGACAGGGAAGGACGGGGAGCTGTTTTTT.

As DNA, the CDR3 is TGTGCCAGCAGCTCCGGACAGTGGCAGAACACTGAAGCTTTCTTT. It encodes CASSSGQWQNTEAFF. The chain combines TRBV28 with TRBJ1-1; a weak D match, TRBD1 (6 bases). Trimming took off 6 bases at V and 1 base at J, with 15 bases between the two ends. The CDR3 totals 15 residues. The germline gives CDR1 MDHEN, CDR2 SYDVKM.

The chain has TRBV28 and TRBJ1-1, with TRBD1 matching 7 bases. V was clipped by 5 bases and J by 11 bases; unmatched bases: 11. The CDR3 is made up of 13 amino acids. CDR1 and CDR2 from the germline V gene are MDHEN and SYDVKM. CDR3 loop: CASSTGASRVAFF. The CDR3 DNA reads as TGTGCCAGCAGTACAGGGGCGAGCAGAGTGGCTTTCTTT.

This clonotype rates as medium-sized. The J gene is TRBJ2-2, the V gene TRBV20-1; 7 bases line up with TRBD1. CDR1 and CDR2 (germline): DFQATT, SNEGSKA (reference sequence). The CDR3 has 15 residues. Losses at the gene ends were 1 base for V and 3 bases for J; bases not matched to a gene: 5. The CDR3 DNA is TGCAGTGCTAGAGTAGGGGGCAGGGACACCGGGGAGCTGTTTTTT. As protein: CSARVGGRDTGELFF.